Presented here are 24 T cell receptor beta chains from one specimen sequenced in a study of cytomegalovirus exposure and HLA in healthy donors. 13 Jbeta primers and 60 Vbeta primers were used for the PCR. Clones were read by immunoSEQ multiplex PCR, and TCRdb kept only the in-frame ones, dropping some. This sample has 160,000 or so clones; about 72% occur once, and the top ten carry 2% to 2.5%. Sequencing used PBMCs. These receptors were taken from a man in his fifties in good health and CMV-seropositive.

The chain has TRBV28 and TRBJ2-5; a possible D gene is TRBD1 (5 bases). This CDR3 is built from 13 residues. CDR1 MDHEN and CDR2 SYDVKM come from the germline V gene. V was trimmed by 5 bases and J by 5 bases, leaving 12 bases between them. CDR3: CASSPGPAETQYF. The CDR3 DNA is TGTGCCAGCAGTCCAGGGCCAGCGGAGACCCAGTACTTC.

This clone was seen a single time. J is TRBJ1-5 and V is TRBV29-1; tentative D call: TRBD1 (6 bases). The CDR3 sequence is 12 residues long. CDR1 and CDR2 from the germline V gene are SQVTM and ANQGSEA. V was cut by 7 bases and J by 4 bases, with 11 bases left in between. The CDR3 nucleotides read TGCAGCGCCATGGACAGTAATCAGCCCCAGCATTTT. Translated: CSAMDSNQPQHF.

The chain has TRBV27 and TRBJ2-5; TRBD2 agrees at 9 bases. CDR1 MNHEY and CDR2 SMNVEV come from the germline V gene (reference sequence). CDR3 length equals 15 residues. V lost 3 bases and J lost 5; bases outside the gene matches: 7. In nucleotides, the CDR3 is TGTGCCAGCAGTTTCGGGCGGGGGGGCTGGGAGACCCAGTACTTC. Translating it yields CASSFGRGGWETQYF.

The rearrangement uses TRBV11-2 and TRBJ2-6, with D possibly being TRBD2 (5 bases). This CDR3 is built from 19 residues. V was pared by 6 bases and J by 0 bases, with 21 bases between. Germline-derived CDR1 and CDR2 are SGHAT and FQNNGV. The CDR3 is CASRLFWEFSFSGANVLTF. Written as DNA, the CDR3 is TGTGCCAGCAGGCTTTTCTGGGAGTTCTCCTTCTCTGGGGCCAACGTCCTGACTTTC.

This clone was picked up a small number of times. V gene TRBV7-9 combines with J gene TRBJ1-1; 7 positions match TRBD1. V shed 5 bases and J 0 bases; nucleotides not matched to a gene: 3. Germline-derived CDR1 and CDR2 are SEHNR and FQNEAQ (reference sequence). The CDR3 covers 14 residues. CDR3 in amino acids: CASSRDRLNTEAFF. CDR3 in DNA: TGTGCCAGCAGCCGGGACAGACTGAACACTGAAGCTTTCTTT.

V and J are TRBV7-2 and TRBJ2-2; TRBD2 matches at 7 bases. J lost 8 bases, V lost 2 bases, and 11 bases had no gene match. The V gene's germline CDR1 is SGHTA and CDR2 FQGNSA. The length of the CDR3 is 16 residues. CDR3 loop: CASSLTTSAPGGELFF. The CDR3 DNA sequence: TGTGCCAGCAGCTTAACAACTAGCGCCCCTGGGGGGGAGCTGTTTTTT.

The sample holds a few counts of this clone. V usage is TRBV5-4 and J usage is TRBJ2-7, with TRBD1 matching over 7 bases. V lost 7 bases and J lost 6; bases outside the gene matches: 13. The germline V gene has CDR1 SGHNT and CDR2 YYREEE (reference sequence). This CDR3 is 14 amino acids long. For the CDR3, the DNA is TGTGCCAGCGGAGCCGGGACAGTCGTTGCCGAGCAGTACTTC. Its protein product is CASGAGTVVAEQYF.

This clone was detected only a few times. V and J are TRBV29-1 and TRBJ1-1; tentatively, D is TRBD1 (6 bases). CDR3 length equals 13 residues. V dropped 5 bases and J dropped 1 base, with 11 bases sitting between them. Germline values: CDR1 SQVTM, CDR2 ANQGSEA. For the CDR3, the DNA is TGCAGCGTTAGAGGACAGACGAACACTGAAGCTTTCTTT. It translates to CSVRGQTNTEAFF.

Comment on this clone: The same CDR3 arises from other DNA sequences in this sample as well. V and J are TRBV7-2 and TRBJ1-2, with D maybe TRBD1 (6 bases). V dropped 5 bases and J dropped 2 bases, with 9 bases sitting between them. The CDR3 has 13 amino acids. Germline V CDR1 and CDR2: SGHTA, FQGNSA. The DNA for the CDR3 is TGTGCCAGCAGCCCCGACAGGAACTATGGCTACACCTTC. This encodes CASSPDRNYGYTF.

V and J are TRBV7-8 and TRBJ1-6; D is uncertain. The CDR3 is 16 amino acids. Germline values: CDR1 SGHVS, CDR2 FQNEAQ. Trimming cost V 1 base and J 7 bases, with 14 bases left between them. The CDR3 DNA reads TGTGCCAGCAGCTTAGATAACAGCTTCCCCAATTCACCCCTCCACTTT. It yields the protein CASSLDNSFPNSPLHF.

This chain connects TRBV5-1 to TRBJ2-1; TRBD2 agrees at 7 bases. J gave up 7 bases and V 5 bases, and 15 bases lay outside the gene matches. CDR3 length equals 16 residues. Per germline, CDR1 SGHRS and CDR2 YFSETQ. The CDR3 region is CASSSLRGGLRNEQFF. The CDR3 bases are TGCGCCAGCAGTTCACTACGCGGGGGATTACGGAATGAGCAGTTCTTC.

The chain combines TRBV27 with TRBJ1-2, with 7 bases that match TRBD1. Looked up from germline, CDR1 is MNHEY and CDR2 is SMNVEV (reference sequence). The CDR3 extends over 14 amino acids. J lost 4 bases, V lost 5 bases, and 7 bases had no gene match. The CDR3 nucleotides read TGTGCCAGCAGTATTCAGGGGGTAGGCTATGGCTACACCTTC. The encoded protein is CASSIQGVGYGYTF.

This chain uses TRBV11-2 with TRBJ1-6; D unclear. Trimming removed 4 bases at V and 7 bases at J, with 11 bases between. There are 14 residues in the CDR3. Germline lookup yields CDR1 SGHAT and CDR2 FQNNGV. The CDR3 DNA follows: TGTGCCAGCAGCTCACTAGTGGGGAATTCACCCCTCCACTTT. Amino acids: CASSSLVGNSPLHF.

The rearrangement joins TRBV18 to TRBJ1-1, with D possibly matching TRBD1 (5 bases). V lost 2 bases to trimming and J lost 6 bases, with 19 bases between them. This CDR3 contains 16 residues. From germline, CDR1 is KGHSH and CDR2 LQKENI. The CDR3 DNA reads TGTGCCAGCTCACCAGGCCGTTACGGTGGCAGGGCTGAAGCTTTCTTT. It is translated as CASSPGRYGGRAEAFF.

The CDR3 DNA reads TGTGCCAGCTCACCACCTATTTCAGGGCGGAATTCACCCCTCCACTTT. As protein: CASSPPISGRNSPLHF. V usage is TRBV18 and J usage is TRBJ1-6; possibly TRBD1 for D (5 bases). V was cut by 0 bases and J by 7 bases, with 13 bases left in between. The CDR3 consists of 16 residues. Germline V gene lookup returns CDR1 KGHSH and CDR2 LQKENI.

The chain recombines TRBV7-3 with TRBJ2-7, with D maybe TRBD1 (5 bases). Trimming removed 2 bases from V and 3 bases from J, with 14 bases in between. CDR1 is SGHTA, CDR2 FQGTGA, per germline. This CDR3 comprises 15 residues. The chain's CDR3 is CASSLSAGQNYEQYF. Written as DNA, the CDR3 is TGTGCCAGCAGCTTATCGGCAGGGCAAAACTACGAGCAGTACTTC. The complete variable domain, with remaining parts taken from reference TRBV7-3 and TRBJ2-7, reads GAGVSQTPSNKVTEKGKYVELRCDPISGHTALYWYRQSLGQGPEFLIYFQGTGAADDSGLPNDRFFAVRPEGSVSTLKIQRTERGDSAVYLCASSLSAGQNYEQYFGPGTRLTVT.

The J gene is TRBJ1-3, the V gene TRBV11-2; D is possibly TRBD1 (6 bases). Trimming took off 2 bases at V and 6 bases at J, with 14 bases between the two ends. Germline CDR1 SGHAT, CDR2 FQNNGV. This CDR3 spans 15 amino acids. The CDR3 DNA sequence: TGTGCCAGCAGCTTAAGGAGGACAGACCTAAACACCATATATTTT. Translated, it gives CASSLRRTDLNTIYF. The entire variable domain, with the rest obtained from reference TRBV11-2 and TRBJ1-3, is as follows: EAGVAQSPRYKIIEKRQSVAFWCNPISGHATLYWYQQILGQGPKLLIQFQNNGVVDDSQLPKDRFSAERLKGVDSTLKIQPAKLEDSAVYLCASSLRRTDLNTIYFGEGSWLTVV.

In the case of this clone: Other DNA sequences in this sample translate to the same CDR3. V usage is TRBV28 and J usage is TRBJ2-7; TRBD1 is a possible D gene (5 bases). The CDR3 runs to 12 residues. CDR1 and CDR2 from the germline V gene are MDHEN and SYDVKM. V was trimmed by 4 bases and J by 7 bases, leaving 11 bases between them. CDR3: CASSSRVGEQYF. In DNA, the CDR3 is TGTGCCAGCAGTTCCAGGGTGGGGGAGCAGTACTTC.

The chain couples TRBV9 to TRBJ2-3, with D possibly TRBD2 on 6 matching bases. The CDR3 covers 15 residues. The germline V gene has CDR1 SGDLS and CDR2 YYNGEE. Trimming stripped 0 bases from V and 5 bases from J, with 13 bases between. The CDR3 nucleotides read TGTGCCAGCAGCGTAGCAGGCTTCGGGGGAGATACGCAGTATTTT. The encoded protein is CASSVAGFGGDTQYF.

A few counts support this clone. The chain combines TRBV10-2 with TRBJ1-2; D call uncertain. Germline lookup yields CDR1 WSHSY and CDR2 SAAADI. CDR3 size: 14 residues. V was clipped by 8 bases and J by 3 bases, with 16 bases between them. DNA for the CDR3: TGCGCCAGCCTCCCCGAAGAGAGGTACTATGGCTACACCTTC. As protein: CASLPEERYYGYTF.

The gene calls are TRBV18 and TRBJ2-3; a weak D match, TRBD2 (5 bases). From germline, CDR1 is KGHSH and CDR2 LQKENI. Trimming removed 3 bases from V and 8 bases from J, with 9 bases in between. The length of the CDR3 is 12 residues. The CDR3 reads CASSPEGGTQYF. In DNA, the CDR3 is TGTGCCAGCTCACCTGAAGGAGGTACGCAGTATTTT.

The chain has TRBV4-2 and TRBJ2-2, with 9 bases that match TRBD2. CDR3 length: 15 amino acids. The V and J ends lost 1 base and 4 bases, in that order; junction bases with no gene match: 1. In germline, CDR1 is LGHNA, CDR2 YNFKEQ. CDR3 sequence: CASSQASGTTGELFF. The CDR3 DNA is TGTGCCAGCAGCCAAGCTAGCGGGACCACCGGGGAGCTGTTTTTT.

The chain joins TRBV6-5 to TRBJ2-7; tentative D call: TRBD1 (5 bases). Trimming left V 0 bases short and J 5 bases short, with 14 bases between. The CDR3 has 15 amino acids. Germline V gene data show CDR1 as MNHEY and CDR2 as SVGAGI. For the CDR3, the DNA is TGTGCCAGCAGTTACTCGGGCATCAGGGTCCACGAGCAGTACTTC. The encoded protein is CASSYSGIRVHEQYF.

The CDR3 region has the DNA TGTGCCAGCAGCTATAGGACAGTTAGCTCCTACGAGCAGTACTTC. Encoded protein: CASSYRTVSSYEQYF. The rearrangement uses TRBV7-8 and TRBJ2-5, with a possible D match to TRBD1 (6 bases). The J call may be in error: the DNA end matches TRBJ2-7 better. Per germline, CDR1 SGHVS and CDR2 FQNEAQ. This CDR3 spans 15 amino acids.